The entry below describes one TCR beta chain. Sequencing was performed with immunoSEQ multiplex PCR; in TCRdb, only in-frame clones are kept and a portion is missing. The sample carries 95,000 to 150,000 clones, approximately 85% recorded once. The record originates from a study of blood T cell repertoires in COVID-19. The wider study: COVID-19 samples, acute and convalescent, were from the United States, Italy and Spain. Sources were T cells, B-cell-depleted T cells, or PBMCs; the material itself was cDNA or gDNA.

With V trimmed by 5 bases and J by 5 bases, 9 bases remained unmatched. Germline V gene sequence: CDR1 SGHAT, CDR2 FQNNGV. This CDR3 comprises 16 residues. This TCR was sampled from a human donor in a cohort sampled during active COVID-19. The sample taken for sequencing was peripheral blood. The chain is built from TRBV11-2 and TRBJ2-3; the match to TRBD2 covers 11 bases. The CDR3 coding sequence is TGTGCCAGCAGCCCTCGACTAGCGGGGCGGGGAGATACGCAGTATTTT. Protein sequence: CASSPRLAGRGDTQYF.